The 14 T cell receptor beta chains presented below share a single source sample, sequenced in a study of blood T cell repertoires in COVID-19. Produced via immunoSEQ multiplex PCR; TCRdb's table is partial and in-frame only. This table has 53,000 or so clones, roughly 89% appearing once. The sample was peripheral blood. The receptor source for this set is a man older than 75 with acute or convalescent COVID-19.

CDR3 amino acids: CASSLSPKSQPQHF. The CDR3 DNA reads TGTGCCAGCAGCTTATCCCCGAAAAGCCAGCCCCAGCATTTT. The rearrangement uses TRBV7-2 and TRBJ1-5, with unresolved D. Deletions cut 2 bases from V and 7 bases from J, with 12 bases between. The CDR3 totals 14 residues. CDR1 is SGHTA and CDR2 is FQGNSA in the germline V gene. The full variable domain, its missing parts supplied by reference TRBV7-2 and TRBJ1-5, is GAGVSQSPSNKVTEKGKDVELRCDPISGHTALYWYRQSLGQGLEFLIYFQGNSAPDKSGLPSDRFSAERTGGSVSTLTIQRTQQEDSAVYLCASSLSPKSQPQHFGDGTRLSIL.

The rearrangement uses TRBV3-1 (or the pseudogene TRBV3-2) and TRBJ2-3; 7 bases fit TRBD1. Losses at the gene ends were 4 bases for V and 1 base for J; bases not matched to a gene: 11. Germline-derived CDR1 and CDR2 are LGHDT and YNNKEL (reference sequence). The CDR3 runs to 17 residues. CDR3 sequence (DNA): TGTGCCAGCAGCCGCAGCGAGGGGGCACCCCGCACAGATACGCAGTATTTT. Translating gives CASSRSEGAPRTDTQYF.

V usage is TRBV12-5 and J usage is TRBJ2-5; 13 nucleotides line up with TRBD2. V gave up 1 base and J gave up 5 bases; unmatched junction bases: 7. Germline lookup yields CDR1 LGHNT and CDR2 FRNRAP. The CDR3 is 17 residues long. The CDR3: CASGLGGLAGPRETQYF. For the CDR3, the DNA is TGTGCTAGTGGTTTGGGGGGACTAGCGGGACCCCGGGAGACCCAGTACTTC.

As DNA, the CDR3 is TGTGCCATCAGTGAGTCGGGGCAGGCGAACACTGAAGCTTTCTTT. This codes for CAISESGQANTEAFF. The chain has TRBV10-3 and TRBJ1-1, with D possibly matching TRBD1 (5 bases). Trimming pared 0 bases from V and 1 base from J, leaving 9 bases between. Germline CDR1 is ENHRY and CDR2 is SYGVKD. The CDR3 totals 15 residues.

The genes are TRBV19 and TRBJ2-7, with D possibly TRBD2 on 6 matching bases. CDR1 is LNHDA, CDR2 SQIVND, per germline (reference sequence). V was cut by 8 bases and J by 1 base, with 9 bases left in between. This CDR3 has 12 amino acids. CDR3 bases: TGTGCCAGTGCCGGGACTTCCTACGAGCAGTACTTC. Translated: CASAGTSYEQYF.

This clone occurred a few times. This chain links TRBV19 with TRBJ1-2; D gene unclear. CDR3 length: 12 residues. Trimming removed 5 bases from V and 3 bases from J, with 7 bases in between. The germline CDR1 and CDR2 sequences are LNHDA and SQIVND (reference sequence). Here the CDR3 reads CASSESYYGYTF. As DNA, the CDR3 is TGTGCCAGTAGTGAGAGTTACTATGGCTACACCTTC.

The CDR3 coding sequence is TGTGCCAGCAGCATCAGGGGACAAGAGACCCAGTACTTC. It codes for CASSIRGQETQYF. The V and J genes are TRBV5-6 and TRBJ2-5, with D perhaps matching TRBD1 (6 bases). Trimming took 4 bases from V and 2 from J, leaving 9 bases between them. Germline values: CDR1 SGHDT, CDR2 YYEEEE. The CDR3 is 13 residues long. Supplemented by reference TRBV5-6 and TRBJ2-5, the full variable domain reads DAGVTQSPTHLIKTRGQQVTLRCSPKSGHDTVSWYQQALGQGPQFIFQYYEEEERQRGNFPDRFSGHQFPNYSSELNVNALLLGDSALYLCASSIRGQETQYFGPGTRLLVL.

V gene TRBV30 combines with J gene TRBJ2-2, with D unclear. The CDR3 contains 15 residues. V lost 0 bases to trimming and J lost 2 bases, with 10 bases between them. Germline assignment: CDR1 GTSNPN and CDR2 SVGIG (reference sequence). The CDR3 spells CAWSVLLGNTGELFF. CDR3 nucleotides: TGTGCCTGGAGTGTACTATTAGGAAACACCGGGGAGCTGTTTTTT.

The chain links TRBV5-6 to TRBJ2-3; D perhaps matches TRBD2 (5 bases). CDR1 and CDR2 from the germline V gene are SGHDT and YYEEEE. Trimming removed 0 bases at V and 0 bases at J, with 20 bases between. This CDR3 comprises 19 residues. For the CDR3, the DNA is TGTGCCAGCAGCTTGGGTAGCGCCGGATTTTTCTCTAGCACAGATACGCAGTATTTT. It encodes CASSLGSAGFFSSTDTQYF.

The chain combines TRBV5-6 with TRBJ1-1, with D perhaps matching TRBD1 (5 bases). The ends were cut back, 2 bases at V and 5 bases at J, with 10 bases in the middle. Germline V gene lookup returns CDR1 SGHDT and CDR2 YYEEEE. The CDR3 is 13 amino acids. In nucleotides, the CDR3 is TGTGCCAGCAGCTTCTGGGGGGAAACTGAAGCTTTCTTT. Its protein product is CASSFWGETEAFF.

This chain links TRBV7-9 with TRBJ1-2, with 7 bases aligning to TRBD1. Looked up from germline, CDR1 is SEHNR and CDR2 is FQNEAQ (reference sequence). V shed 6 bases, J shed 1 base, and the junction held 11 bases outside the gene matches. This CDR3 is built from 16 residues. The DNA of the CDR3 is TGTGCCAGCAGTTTTGGGGGGACAGAAAGTAACTATGGCTACACCTTC. It codes for CASSFGGTESNYGYTF.

This chain connects TRBV7-2 to TRBJ1-6; D is undetermined. Per germline, CDR1 SGHTA and CDR2 FQGNSA. With 7 bases removed from V and 5 bases from J, the gap between germline ends came to 9 bases. CDR3 length: 13 amino acids. This CDR3 is CASTPFNNSPLHF. The CDR3 region has the DNA TGTGCCAGCACCCCCTTTAATAATTCACCCCTCCACTTT.

The genes are TRBV9 and TRBJ1-5; maybe TRBD1 (5 bases). The V gene's germline CDR1 is SGDLS and CDR2 YYNGEE. V was pared by 3 bases and J by 2 bases, with 9 bases between. The CDR3 is 14 residues long. CDR3 nucleotides: TGTGCCAGCAGCGAGCAGGGTGGCAATCAGCCCCAGCATTTT. Encoded protein: CASSEQGGNQPQHF.

This chain uses TRBV5-4 with TRBJ1-1, with 8 bases matching TRBD1. The CDR3 totals 13 residues. CDR1 and CDR2 from the germline V gene are SGHNT and YYREEE (reference sequence). The trim removed 5 bases at V and 4 bases at J, leaving 4 bases unmatched. The CDR3: CASRRTGSTEAFF. The CDR3 DNA sequence: TGTGCCAGCAGGCGGACAGGGAGCACTGAAGCTTTCTTT.